This is a list of T cell receptor beta chains from one sample in a study of cytomegalovirus exposure and HLA in healthy donors. The protocol was immunoSEQ multiplex PCR, while the TCRdb copy is restricted to in-frame clones and leaves out a portion. The sample shows tens of thousands of clones, more than 80% of them seen only once. The sequenced sample consisted of PBMCs. The receptors here all came from a woman aged 18 to 35 in good health and CMV-seronegative. Each CDR3 is given with its conserved first and last residue.

V gene	CDR3 protein
TRBV5-8	CASSPTAIHRVYGYTF
TRBV30	CAWSVSFRGTEAFF
TRBV4-1	CASSPRGGSYEQYF
TRBV10-3	CAISNSGANVLTF
TRBV11-3	CASSLVRDSRSGNTIYF
TRBV27	CASSFTRGGGYTF
TRBV11-3	CASSGPSSGGLRNTGELFF
TRBV7-2	CASSLALAGGPGMDGELFF
TRBV27	CASSVAGPYNEQFF
TRBV19	CASSAGGPDTQYF
TRBV7-9	CASSFHEDWGGELFF
TRBV9	CASSPRTGGLYAFF
TRBV30	CAWSLGNHEQFF
TRBV27	CASSLVGVRFNSPLHF
TRBV4-2	CASSQGQGDNSPLHF
TRBV4-1	CASSRLAGGIYEQYF
TRBV15	CATSRKGHLNTEAFF
TRBV6-5	CASRNGRVMEPQHF
TRBV5-6	CASSSLGAGAFF
TRBV12-5	CASGLVTGGDQPQHF
TRBV19	CASQGFTRGTNEKLFF
TRBV7-9	CASTSQGGRGEKLFF
TRBV10-3	CATRTGQQPQHF
TRBV7-3	CASSVIGQGPKALHF
TRBV27	CASSLGTPLNNEQFF
TRBV2	CASTEGQGAGQPQHF
TRBV5-1	CASSLVQGTGYTF
TRBV11-3	CASSPTGLVHNEQFF
TRBV7-9	CASLGGRSLHAQETQYF
TRBV9	CASSVGGQGGGYTF
TRBV6-5	CASSYSLMNTEAFF
TRBV6-1	CASSAPGPGQSSYNSPLHF
TRBV11-3	CASSAGPKTFF
TRBV21-1	CASSKALRRGGEKLFF
TRBV2	CASSESYWDSPYEQYF
TRBV7-6	CASSSLGTSGSEAGNEQFF
TRBV5-4	CASSQGLAGGTDTQYF
TRBV11-1	CASSYPQGAEAAFF
TRBV5-1	CASSAGLRSSTDTQYF
TRBV7-9	CASSFQGGRETQYF
TRBV5-5	CASSQHPSNQPQHF
TRBV7-7	CASSLGNSGTGELFF
TRBV18	CASSPPGTGVYNEQFF
TRBV5-1	CASSLGTDTYGYTF
TRBV29-1	CSVDGTGQETQYF
TRBV11-3	CASSPGGRAGGAEQFF
TRBV7-2	CASSFEGDGYTF
TRBV5-1	CASSLTLEGEQFF